The clone carrying this T cell receptor (beta chain) was counted only a few times. The CDR3 is 13 amino acids. The V gene lost 5 bases and the J gene lost 6 bases, with 13 bases spanning the gap. This specimen comes from a study of blood T cell repertoires in COVID-19. Across about two dozen US areas, participants ranged in age from roughly 18 to 95 years. Allocation to cohorts depended on clinical history reported by the participants. Two negative PCRs, clearance, or symptom resolution had been documented for recovered Cohort 3 donors. The table came from immunoSEQ multiplex PCR; TCRdb's copy has only in-frame clones and leaves some out. The table lists fewer than 350,000 clones, 85% of them singletons, with 2% to 3% in the top ten.

The gene calls are TRBV12-3 or TRBV12-4 and TRBJ1-2, with D possibly matching TRBD1 (6 bases). This clonotype was obtained from a woman aged 45-65 years who had recovered from COVID-19. The specimen sequenced was PBMCs or T cells enriched from blood (not recorded which). CDR3 sequence reads: CASSPNRVDGYTF. As DNA, the CDR3 is TGTGCCAGCAGTCCCAACAGGGTGGATGGCTACACCTTC.